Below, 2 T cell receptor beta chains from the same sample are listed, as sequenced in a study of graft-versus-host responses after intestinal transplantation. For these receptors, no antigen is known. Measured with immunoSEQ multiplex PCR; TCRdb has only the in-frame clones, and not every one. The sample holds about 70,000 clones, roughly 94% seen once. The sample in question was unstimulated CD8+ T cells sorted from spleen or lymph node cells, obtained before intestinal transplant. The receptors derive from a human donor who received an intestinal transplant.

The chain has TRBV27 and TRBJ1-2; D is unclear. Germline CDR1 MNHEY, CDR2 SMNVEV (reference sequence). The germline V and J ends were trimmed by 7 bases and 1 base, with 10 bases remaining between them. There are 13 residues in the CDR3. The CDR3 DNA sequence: TGTGCCAGCACGGCAGCGGATAACTATGGCTACACCTTC. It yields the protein CASTAADNYGYTF.

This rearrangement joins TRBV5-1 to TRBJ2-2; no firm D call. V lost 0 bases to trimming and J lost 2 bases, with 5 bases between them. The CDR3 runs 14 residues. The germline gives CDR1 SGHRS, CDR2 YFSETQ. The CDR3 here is CASSLASNTGELFF. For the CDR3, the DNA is TGCGCCAGCAGCTTGGCCAGCAACACCGGGGAGCTGTTTTTT.